Sequencing of this T cell receptor (beta chain) was carried out in a study of T cell responses to AZD1222 COVID-19 vaccine. Trimming pared 0 bases from V and 2 bases from J, leaving 17 bases between. Germline CDR1 SGHDT, CDR2 YYEEEE. The CDR3 runs to 18 residues. Study-wide points: In all cases, repertoires were sampled only after the peak T cell response. Among those given AZD1222, only 5 to 7 were seropositive at baseline.

On this clone itself: Its antigen remains unknown.

The table came from immunoSEQ multiplex PCR; TCRdb's copy has only in-frame clones and leaves some out. The sample lists some 150,000 clones, approximately 89% occurring once. This material consisted of peripheral blood, taken on day 0 of MenACWY control vaccination. The receptor was derived from an adult in good health. This sequence joins TRBV5-6 and TRBJ2-2, with D hard to call. The CDR3 loop reads CASSLVALNSPNTGELFF. The CDR3 region has the DNA TGTGCCAGCAGCTTGGTGGCGTTGAACAGCCCAAACACCGGGGAGCTGTTTTTT.